This entry is about one TCR beta chain. This clonotype has only a few counts. Its recognized antigen is unknown. No clone much larger than this one lies a single base away; base qualities are absent. According to the study, the label for this sample's time point signals: newly diagnosed GD, antithyroid drugs for less than 3 months. For both TCR sequencing and RNA sequencing, RNA was extracted from PBMCs in TRIzol. Graves' disease was diagnosed according to American Thyroid Association guidelines. Patients for the study were recruited at an endocrinology department in Xi'an, China. Each patient gave 7.5 to 10 milliliters of peripheral blood, collected in an EDTA anticoagulant tube. PBMCs were isolated by Ficoll Paque Plus density gradient separation without further T cell sorting. An Agilent 2100 Bioanalyzer and agarose gel were used to check RNA quality, while a NanoDrop 2000 measured RNA concentration.

The CDR3, from cysteine to phenylalanine, totals 14 residues. Left in the record is the CDR3 DNA by itself, 42 bases read in frame from the first base. The V end loses 5 bases and the J end loses 3 bases, and a stretch of 17 bases separates them. CDR1 DFQATT and CDR2 SNEGSKA are derived from the germline V gene (reference sequence). The data originate from a study of regulatory T cells in long-lasting Graves disease (dated by TCRdb to the early 2020s). A note on the overall study: Patients with newly diagnosed Graves' disease had been on antithyroid drugs for under 3 months. Patients with persistent Graves' disease were compared with patients with newly diagnosed Graves' disease using TCR sequencing and RNA sequencing of peripheral blood. The study took place in China and was registered as a clinical trial. A total of around 35 samples underwent TCR sequencing, from some 13 patients with persistent Graves' disease and some 20 patients with newly diagnosed Graves' disease.

Libraries were built with multiplex PCR. The sequencing machine was an Illumina HiSeq 4000. CDR3 regions were amplified by Arm-PCR with iRepertoire HTBI primers to construct TCR beta libraries. Before sequencing, the PCR products underwent gel purification. Regarding the original processing steps: Across samples, some 62 TRBV and over 11 TRBJ segments were identified and used for gene usage analysis of CDR3 amino acid clonotypes. Filtered high-quality paired reads were merged into contigs using COPE and FqMerger. Contigs were aligned with BLAST to IMGT TRBV, TRBD and TRBJ reference genes, and CDR3 was defined per IMGT. Any clonotype with a frequency above 0.1% was classified as a highly expanded clone. Shannon entropy was used to measure repertoire diversity, and the Gini coefficient was used to measure V-J evenness. Public clonotypes were defined as clonotypes shared by more than one individual. TCRdb reprocessed the public reads (quality trimming at Q25 with fastp, clone calling with MiXCR) and kept in-frame beta chains. Each entry is one CDR3 protein sequence, shown with its most common DNA and genes. TCRdb's processing, not the authors', yielded these V and J calls. The sample data list hundreds of thousands of distinct CDR3 sequences, and 15% to 20% of these were observed just once. The ten largest clonotypes hold under 20% of the sample.

Overall results and qualifications from the work: Persistent disease showed preferential use of TRBV28, TRBJ1-2 and TRBJ2-5, whereas newly diagnosed disease favored TRBV20-1 and TRBJ2-1. The small sample size was acknowledged by the authors as a limitation that may reduce accuracy. Peripheral blood alone was examined, since thyroid tissue, which constituted the primary lesion, could not be accessed. More public clonotypes were shared among persistent patients (roughly 3,000) than among newly diagnosed patients (roughly 1,000). Lower TCR Shannon entropy and fewer highly expanded clones were observed in persistent Graves' disease patients than in newly diagnosed patients, which suggested clonal expansion. Sequencing and analysis were restricted to the TCR beta chain.

This sample was also put to use in a study of T cells in Graves' hyperthyroidism and ophthalmopathy. According to the second study: Graves' hyperthyroidism was defined as stable when no progression to ophthalmopathy occurred over 18 months of follow-up. Hyperthyroidism patients were aged 18 to 65 years and newly diagnosed, with disease duration of less than 2 months. Any patient with an uncontrolled infection, another autoimmune disease, pregnancy or lactation was excluded. Clinical symptoms, serum thyroxine and TRAb, thyroid ultrasound, and orbital computed tomography formed the basis for the diagnoses. The TCR CDR3 was subjected to a first round of RT-PCR using the HTBI primer set and the Qiagen OneStep RT-PCR kit. Most expanded thyroid clonotypes (frequency above 0.001) were also detected in blood, suggesting blood repertoires may reflect thyroid immune responses. A 13 V-J signature model separated ophthalmopathy from stable hyperthyroidism, with over 85% sensitivity and roughly 81% specificity in cross-validation and 80%/75% in testing. In validation, the model predicted progression to ophthalmopathy with 55% to 71% sensitivity and 72% to 85% specificity, a median of roughly seven months before onset. To identify distinguishing TCR V-J signatures, a discovery cohort of roughly 100 patients was used, comprising approximately 40 with Graves' ophthalmopathy and 57 with stable Graves' hyperthyroidism. Prospective prediction of ophthalmopathy was tested in an independent validation cohort consisting of fewer than 20 hyperthyroidism patients and some 17 patients who later progressed to ophthalmopathy. The 100 discovery patients were divided at random into training and test sets in a 7:3 ratio. In addition, the study compared T-cell repertoires in thyroid tissue and in blood from several Graves' hyperthyroidism patients. Once sampling was done, hyperthyroidism patients were given methimazole at a starting dose of 30 mg daily, whereas ophthalmopathy patients were given high-dose intravenous methylprednisolone. The libraries were constructed in a second round of multiplex PCR and then size-selected and purified. Paired-end sequencing of the libraries was performed with 100 bp reads on an Illumina HiSeq2000. SOAPnuke was used to process the raw data, with reads discarded if the reads contained adapters or uncalled bases, had a mean Phred below 15, or lacked an exact constant-primer or identifier match. High-quality paired reads were merged with COPE v1.2.5, and unique nucleotide sequences were defined as clonotypes. Clonotypes were aligned to IMGT TRBV, TRBD and TRBJ reference segments using MiTCR v1.1. The analysis was restricted to V-J combinations with a frequency above 0.0001, which together covered 98% to 99.2% of the repertoires. A TCS score was defined as the ratio between F50 (clonal expansion) and ExV (chaos), using BLOSUM62-based TCRdist between CDR3 peptides within each V-J. Welch's t-statistics and random forest reduced roughly 530 V-J features to fewer than 15, which were used in a naive Bayes classifier (R e1071). No statistical method was used to set the sample size in advance, and investigators knew the group allocation. The paper describes TCR Vbeta CDR3 sequencing of fewer than 150 peripheral blood samples, made up of 43 ophthalmopathy patients, over 70 hyperthyroidism patients and 17 progressor patients.

The sequence derives from a woman aged 30 to 39 with Graves disease. Donor details come from another sample of the same person, matched by shared clones. The rearranged chain carries TRBV20-1 and TRBJ2-7; TRBD2 might be the D gene, on 6 matching bases. Sequenced here: peripheral blood mononuclear cells (PBMCs), sampled at new diagnosis, from a patient treated with antithyroid drugs. The CDR3 region: CSAAPGLAIYEQYF. The DNA reads as follows: TGCAGTGCTGCCCCGGGACTCGCAATCTACGAGCAGTACTTC.